These 21 T cell receptor beta chains were all obtained from the same sample, sequenced in a study of molecular identifiers for immune sequencing clone quantification. Each CDR3 protein gets one entry after TCRdb re-called the PCR reads with MiXCR. The data hold about 510,000 distinct CDR3 sequences, with about a fifth observed a single time. Sequencing input: naive CD8+ T cells from blood, with Jurkat cell RNA spiked in. Subset: FACS-sorted CD8+CD4-CCR7+CD45RA+ naive T cells. The receptors come from a human donor in good health. Some libraries in this study had Jurkat cell RNA spiked in.

A word on this clonotype: Possible read error: a much larger clone is one base away. This rearrangement joins TRBV29-1 to TRBJ2-1, with a tentative D call TRBD2 (7 bases). This CDR3 has 15 residues. Germline loops: CDR1 SQVTM, CDR2 ANQGSEA. The V end lost 3 bases, the J end lost 8 bases, and 20 bases lay between the germline ends. In DNA form, the CDR3 reads TGCAGCGTTGATCCCCCGGGGGGCGGGGACGATGAGCAGTTCTTC. Amino acid sequence: CSVDPPGGGDDEQFF.

The sample holds many counts of this clonotype. The CDR3 protein is CSARDLGVGYF. In DNA form, the CDR3 reads TGCAGTGCTAGAGATCTTGGGGTTGGGTACTTC. The chain couples TRBV20-1 to TRBJ2-7; no clear D. Germline V gene lookup returns CDR1 DFQATT and CDR2 SNEGSKA (reference sequence). The V gene lost 0 bases and the J gene lost 12 bases, with 12 bases spanning the gap. The CDR3 spans 11 residues.

Note on this clonotype: A much larger clone is a single base away; this may be a read error. The chain uses TRBV7-9 and TRBJ2-7, with D possibly being TRBD1 (5 bases). The CDR3 covers 14 residues. The germline V gene encodes CDR1 SEHNR and CDR2 FQNEAQ (reference sequence). The V end lost 4 bases, the J end lost 6 bases, and 16 bases lay between the germline ends. CDR3 region: CASSSQGIGCEQYF. The CDR3 DNA sequence: TGTGCCAGCAGCTCGCAGGGTATAGGGTGCGAGCAGTACTTC.

The DNA for the CDR3 is TGTGCCAGCAGTGAAGCGGTTGGGACAGGGTTTTTGTCACCCCTCCACTTT. It yields the protein CASSEAVGTGFLSPLHF. The V gene is TRBV2, the J gene TRBJ1-6; the match to TRBD1 covers 9 bases. The V gene's germline CDR1 is SNHLY and CDR2 FYNNEI. After removal of 0 bases from V and 10 bases from J, the junction contained 10 bases not matched to a gene. The CDR3 covers 17 residues. The whole variable domain, filled in from reference TRBV2 and TRBJ1-6, reads EPEVTQTPSHQVTQMGQEVILRCVPISNHLYFYWYRQILGQKVEFLVSFYNNEISEKSEIFDDQFSVERPDGSNFTLKIRSTKLEDSAMYFCASSEAVGTGFLSPLHFGNGTRLTVT.

This clonotype showed up just a few times. The chain has TRBV6-2 or TRBV6-3 and TRBJ1-1; the match to TRBD1 covers 7 bases. J lost 6 bases, V lost 3 bases, and 7 bases had no gene match. Germline CDR1 MNHEY, CDR2 SVGEGT. This CDR3 comprises 14 residues. CDR3 amino acids: CASSYGQEGAEAFF. DNA for the CDR3: TGTGCCAGCAGTTATGGACAGGAGGGGGCTGAAGCTTTCTTT.

The V gene is TRBV7-9, the J gene TRBJ2-7; perhaps TRBD1 as D (5 bases). Trimming shortened V by 3 bases and J by 6 bases, and 9 bases separated the two germline ends. CDR3 length equals 12 residues. The V gene's germline CDR1 is SEHNR and CDR2 FQNEAQ (reference sequence). CDR3 nucleotide sequence: TGTGCCAGCAGCTTCAGGGCATGCGAGCAGTACTTC. Its translation: CASSFRACEQYF.

The sample holds a few counts of this clonotype. The rearrangement joins TRBV29-1 to TRBJ2-1, with TRBD1 matching over 8 bases. Unmatched junction bases numbered 9, after V lost 5 bases and J lost 0 bases. This CDR3 contains 16 residues. The germline V gene has CDR1 SQVTM and CDR2 ANQGSEA. The CDR3 sequence: CSVLVPGQDSYNEQFF. For the CDR3, the DNA is TGCAGCGTTCTAGTCCCGGGACAGGACTCCTACAATGAGCAGTTCTTC.

The chain uses TRBV6-2 or TRBV6-3 and TRBJ2-7; D is unclear. Germline loops: CDR1 MNHEY, CDR2 SVGEGT. The CDR3 consists of 15 residues. V was shortened by 1 base and J by 2 bases, with 12 bases between the two germline ends. CDR3 region: CASSYLGHGTYEQYF. The CDR3 DNA sequence: TGTGCCAGCAGTTACTTAGGGCACGGAACCTACGAGCAGTACTTC.

This clonotype was seen just once. This chain uses TRBV28 with TRBJ2-7, with D possibly TRBD1 on 5 matching bases. The germline gives CDR1 MDHEN, CDR2 SYDVKM. The CDR3 has 15 residues. The V gene lost 5 bases and the J gene lost 7 bases, with 21 bases spanning the gap. The DNA for the CDR3 is TGTGCCAGCAGTCCCCTTTTCAGGGCCCCCGTGGAGCAGTACTTC. Encoded protein: CASSPLFRAPVEQYF. Drawing the rest from reference TRBV28 and TRBJ2-7, the complete variable domain is DVKVTQSSRYLVKRTGEKVFLECVQDMDHENMFWYRQDPGLGLRLIYFSYDVKMKEKGDIPEGYSVSREKKERFSLILESASTNQTSMYLCASSPLFRAPVEQYFGPGTRLTVT.

Worth noting for this clonotype: Just one base apart from a much larger clone, this may be a read error. The gene calls are TRBV6-6 and TRBJ1-1; the D is unclear. CDR3 length: 13 residues. CDR1 and CDR2 from the germline V gene are MNHNY and SVGAGI (reference sequence). The CDR3 DNA follows: TGTGCCAGCACCGTTACACTCAACACTGAAACTTTCTTT. The encoded protein is CASTVTLNTETFF.

This chain joins TRBV30 and TRBJ1-2, with TRBD1 as a possible D gene (5 bases). Germline CDR1 reads GTSNPN; CDR2 reads SVGIG (reference sequence). The CDR3 covers 14 residues. V was clipped by 0 bases and J by 4 bases, with 12 bases between them. The chain's CDR3 is CAWSVRRQFYGYTF. CDR3 nucleotide sequence: TGTGCCTGGAGTGTACGCAGACAGTTCTATGGCTACACCTTC.

This clonotype has more than one count but fewer than ten. The rearrangement uses TRBV20-1 and TRBJ2-5; 7 bases agree with TRBD2. The CDR3 is 15 residues long. Germline CDR1 is DFQATT and CDR2 is SNEGSKA (reference sequence). V gave up 4 bases and J gave up 4 bases; unmatched junction bases: 12. The CDR3 loop is CSATLTSQAPETQYF. DNA of the CDR3: TGCAGTGCTACTTTGACTAGCCAGGCACCAGAGACCCAGTACTTC.

This clonotype was seen many times. The rearrangement links TRBV29-1 to TRBJ2-3, with 14 bases lining up with TRBD2. The J segment lost 3 bases and the V segment lost 6 bases, leaving 2 bases of the junction unmatched. This CDR3 has 14 amino acids. CDR1 and CDR2 from the germline V gene are SQVTM and ANQGSEA. CDR3 in DNA: TGCAGCGTGGGACTAGCGGGAGAGACAGATACGCAGTATTTT. Translation gives CSVGLAGETDTQYF.

This clonotype came up a few times. The rearrangement joins TRBV29-1 to TRBJ2-1, with TRBD2 matching 8 bases. Germline V CDR1 and CDR2: SQVTM, ANQGSEA. The CDR3 is 18 residues long. The V gene end was trimmed by 0 bases and the J gene end by 5 bases; junction bases not matched to a gene: 15. CDR3 protein: CSVEDLPTGRAGNNEQFF. The CDR3 DNA sequence: TGCAGCGTTGAAGACCTCCCCACCGGGAGGGCCGGGAACAATGAGCAGTTCTTC.

This clonotype appeared many times. The chain couples TRBV7-2 to TRBJ2-3, with D perhaps matching TRBD1 (5 bases). V shed 2 bases and J shed 0 bases, with 21 bases lying between them. The germline CDR1 and CDR2 sequences are SGHTA and FQGNSA. This CDR3 contains 19 residues. The CDR3 is CASSLYEQALDPSTDTQYF. In nucleotides, the CDR3 is TGTGCCAGCAGCTTATATGAACAGGCGCTAGATCCCAGCACAGATACGCAGTATTTT.

A remark on this clonotype: Given a much more abundant clone one base away, this may be a read error. The chain carries TRBV4-3 and TRBJ2-1; 7 bases are a match to TRBD1. There are 14 residues in the CDR3. V lost 5 bases to trimming and J lost 6 bases; unmatched junction nucleotides: 7. Germline CDR1 is LGHNA and CDR2 is YSLEER. As DNA, the CDR3 is TGCGCCAGCAGCAAACTGACAGGGTGCAATGAGCAGTTCTTC. The encoded protein is CASSKLTGCNEQFF.

The table lists this clonotype with a few counts. CDR3 sequence reads: CAWNGLAWETQYF. DNA of the CDR3: TGTGCCTGGAATGGACTAGCTTGGGAGACCCAGTACTTC. J is TRBJ2-5 and V is TRBV30, with 8 bases identical to TRBD2. The V and J ends lost 4 bases and 5 bases, in that order; junction bases with no gene match: 6. The CDR3 is made up of 13 amino acids. Per the germline V gene, CDR1 is GTSNPN and CDR2 is SVGIG (reference sequence).

This clonotype was seen ten or more times. The genes are TRBV7-9 and TRBJ1-2; 7 bases match TRBD1. The junction had 7 bases not matched to a gene; V was cut back by 5 bases and J by 7 bases. CDR3 length: 13 amino acids. Germline V gene sequence: CDR1 SEHNR, CDR2 FQNEAQ (reference sequence). The CDR3 nucleotides read TGTGCCAGCAGCCCAGGGACAGTACCTGGCTACACCTTC. It specifies CASSPGTVPGYTF.

This clonotype was counted many times. The chain joins TRBV28 to TRBJ2-6; D is ambiguous. The germline CDR1 and CDR2 sequences are MDHEN and SYDVKM. V was clipped by 3 bases and J by 0 bases, with 12 bases between them. This CDR3 is built from 17 residues. The CDR3 DNA follows: TGTGCCAGCAGTTTTAGGGCTAGTTACTCTGGGGCCAACGTCCTGACTTTC. Amino acid sequence: CASSFRASYSGANVLTF.

As for this clonotype: A much larger clone differs from this one at a single base, so this may be a read error. The CDR3 region has the DNA TGTGCCAGCAGTGACGCACAACCGGGACAGGGGTACACCGAGCAGTACTTC. It specifies CASSDAQPGQGYTEQYF. This sequence joins TRBV6-5 and TRBJ2-7; TRBD1 agrees at 10 bases. V lost 5 bases, J lost 6 bases, and 16 bases stayed unmatched. The CDR3 runs 17 residues. CDR1 is MNHEY and CDR2 is SVGAGI in the germline V gene.

The chain is built from TRBV20-1 and TRBJ1-1, with D perhaps TRBD1 (5 bases). The CDR3 contains 11 residues. Germline loops: CDR1 DFQATT, CDR2 SNEGSKA (reference sequence). The CDR3: CRVHWGIEAFF. The CDR3 DNA reads as TGCAGAGTACACTGGGGGATTGAAGCTTTCTTT.